This T cell receptor (beta chain) was recovered during a study of cytomegalovirus exposure and HLA in healthy donors. Healthy donors of bone marrow made up the group. The donors, nominally healthy at sampling, likely had unrecorded immune exposures. With 0 bases removed from V and 13 bases from J, the gap between germline ends came to 22 bases. The CDR3 covers 16 residues. Germline V gene sequence: CDR1 SGDLS, CDR2 YYNGEE. 60 Vbeta and 13 Jbeta primers were used in PCR. Sequencing used immunoSEQ multiplex PCR; TCRdb keeps in-frame clones, though not all of them. The sample shows about 120,000 clones, 63% of them seen only once. Study-level points and caveats: Reports indicate that TCR beta sequences accurately predicted the HLA-A and HLA-B alleles of most subjects. In a later analysis, several top co-occurrence clusters appeared linked to parvovirus B19, influenza, CMV and Epstein-Barr virus.

Concerning this clone itself: The antigen remains undetermined.

The TCR originated in a middle-aged man in good health and CMV-seropositive. The specimen was PBMCs. The V call is TRBV9, the J call TRBJ1-4; possible D gene TRBD1, 6 bases. CDR3 loop: CASSVASSLRQARLFF. CDR3 DNA sequence: TGTGCCAGCAGCGTAGCTTCAAGCCTCCGACAGGCCAGACTGTTTTTT.